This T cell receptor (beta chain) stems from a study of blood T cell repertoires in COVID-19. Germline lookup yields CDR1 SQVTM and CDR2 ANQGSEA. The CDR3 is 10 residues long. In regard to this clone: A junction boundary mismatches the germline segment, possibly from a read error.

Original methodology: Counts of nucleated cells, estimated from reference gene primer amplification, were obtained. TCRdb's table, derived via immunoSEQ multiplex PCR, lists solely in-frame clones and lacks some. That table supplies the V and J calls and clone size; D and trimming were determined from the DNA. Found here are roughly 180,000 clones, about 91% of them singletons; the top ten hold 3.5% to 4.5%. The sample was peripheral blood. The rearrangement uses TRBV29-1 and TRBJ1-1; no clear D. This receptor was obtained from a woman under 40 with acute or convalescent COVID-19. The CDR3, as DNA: TGCAGCGTTGAAGTCGCTGAAGCTCTCTTT. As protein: CSVEVAEALF.